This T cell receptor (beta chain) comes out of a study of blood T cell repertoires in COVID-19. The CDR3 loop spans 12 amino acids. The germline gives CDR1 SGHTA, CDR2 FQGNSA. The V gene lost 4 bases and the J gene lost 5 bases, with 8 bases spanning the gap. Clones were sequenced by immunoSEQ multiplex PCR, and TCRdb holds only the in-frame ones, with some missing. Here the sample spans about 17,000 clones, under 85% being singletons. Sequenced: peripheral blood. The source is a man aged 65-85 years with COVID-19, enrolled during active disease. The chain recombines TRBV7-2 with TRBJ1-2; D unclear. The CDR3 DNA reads TGTGCCAGCAGCTACGCCACTTATGGCTACACCTTC. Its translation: CASSYATYGYTF.